These 6 T cell receptor beta chains came from one sample sequenced in a study of T cells in Graves' hyperthyroidism and ophthalmopathy. TCR beta CDR3 regions were amplified from RNA. When the TCR CDR3 underwent first-round RT-PCR, the HTBI primer set was used. TCRdb redid the calling of the multiplex PCR reads with MiXCR, one entry per CDR3 protein. This sample has roughly 500,000 distinct CDR3 sequences; 46% occur once, and the top ten carry around 20%. The material sequenced was peripheral blood or thyroid tissue (not recorded which). The receptors derive from an adult woman with Graves' disease, either hyperthyroidism or ophthalmopathy (not recorded which).

V usage is TRBV10-3 and J usage is TRBJ1-4; D gene unclear. This CDR3 spans 14 amino acids. V lost 4 bases and J lost 6, with 12 bases in between. CDR1 and CDR2 from the germline V gene are ENHRY and SYGVKD. This chain's CDR3 is CAISGDGMDEKLFF. The CDR3 DNA follows: TGTGCCATCAGTGGAGACGGGATGGATGAAAAACTGTTTTTT.

This clonotype was picked up many times. The chain recombines TRBV7-2 with TRBJ2-7; D remains unclear. The germline CDR1 and CDR2 sequences are SGHTA and FQGNSA. The CDR3 extends over 16 amino acids. Trimming removed 5 bases from V and 4 bases from J, with 21 bases in between. The CDR3 DNA sequence: TGTGCCAGCAGCCCGACCGCAGGCATGGTTTCATACGAGCAGTACTTC. Encoded protein: CASSPTAGMVSYEQYF.

This clonotype was seen more than once but under ten times. This chain connects TRBV4-2 to TRBJ2-5; D unclear. The germline V gene encodes CDR1 LGHNA and CDR2 YNFKEQ. CDR3 length: 14 amino acids. Trimming took off 1 base at V and 2 bases at J, with 8 bases between the two ends. The CDR3 DNA reads TGTGCCAGCAGCCAAGGAGGTATACAAGAGACCCAGTACTTC. Its protein product is CASSQGGIQETQYF.

The table lists this clonotype with many counts. The chain has TRBV11-2 and TRBJ2-7; D may be TRBD2 (5 bases). CDR1 is SGHAT, CDR2 FQNNGV, per germline. The V gene lost 0 bases and the J gene lost 3 bases, with 12 bases spanning the gap. There are 15 residues in the CDR3. CDR3: CASSLEVEGVYEQYF. CDR3 in DNA: TGTGCCAGCAGCTTAGAGGTAGAGGGAGTCTACGAGCAGTACTTC.

The J gene is TRBJ1-6, the V gene TRBV11-1; D may be TRBD1 (6 bases). CDR1 SGHAT and CDR2 FQDESV come from the germline V gene (reference sequence). Deletions cut 7 bases from V and 8 bases from J, with 18 bases between. The CDR3 extends over 15 amino acids. CDR3 loop: CASIPTGRGDSPLHF. DNA of the CDR3: TGTGCCAGCATCCCGACTGGCAGGGGAGATTCACCCCTCCACTTT. The full variable domain, in which reference TRBV11-1 and TRBJ1-6 provide the parts outside the CDR3, is EAEVAQSPRYKITEKSQAVAFWCDPISGHATLYWYRQILGQGPELLVQFQDESVVDDSQLPKDRFSAERLKGVDSTLKIQPAELGDSAMYLCASIPTGRGDSPLHFGNGTRLTVT.

This clonotype was seen a handful of times. This chain links TRBV27 with TRBJ1-5; 9 nucleotides align to TRBD1. The V and J ends lost 6 bases and 5 bases, in that order; junction bases with no gene match: 5. CDR3 size: 14 residues. Per the germline V gene, CDR1 is MNHEY and CDR2 is SMNVEV (reference sequence). The CDR3 DNA sequence: TGTGCCAGCAGAACAGGGGGCTCGTATCAGCCCCAGCATTTT. It translates to CASRTGGSYQPQHF.